This T cell receptor beta chain emerged from a study of T cell repertoires in cytomegalovirus infection (dated by TCRdb to between 2017 and 2020). Looking at the study overall: The HLA type of each donor mattered for the analysis, because public TCR beta signatures pointed to carriage of CMV infection along with the matching HLA type. The investigation overall reported the following: The ex vivo response was dominated by HLA-C-restricted CMV-specific TCR beta clonotypes, which also provided the single most frequent clonotype in two of eight donors. Cumulative frequency of public TCR beta family members discriminated carriers of CMV infection plus the relevant HLA type in this cohort and an independent approximately 350-donor cohort.

TCRdb shows the sequencer as Illumina HiSeq 1500. The public sequencing data were trimmed at Q25 with fastp and processed into clonotypes with MiXCR by TCRdb, which kept only in-frame beta chains. Merged by CDR3 protein, the rows form single entries marked with the most common genes and DNA. Here the sample has around 450,000 distinct CDR3 sequences; roughly 31% occur a single time. In total, the top ten clones hold around 15% of the sample. Reading from cysteine to phenylalanine, the CDR3 counts 17 amino acids. Only the CDR3 region is kept as DNA, spanning 51 bases read in frame from base 1. The V and J ends are trimmed by 3 bases and 2 bases, leaving 20 bases between them. The germline V gene (reference sequence) provides CDR1 MNHEY and CDR2 SMNVEV. With respect to this clonotype: Its target antigen remains unknown. No quality values exist for individual bases; no much larger clone is one base distant.

The sample taken for sequencing was PBMCs. This clonotype was obtained from a human donor in good health (CMV status not recorded). Some clones in this sample may be carry-over from other donors' samples. The V gene is TRBV27 and the J gene is TRBJ2-7; the D gene is perhaps TRBD1, on 5 matching bases. The nucleotide sequence reads as follows: TGTGCCAGCAGTTTGTTTTTCCCCGGACAAATCCCCTACGAGCAGTACTTC. This is translated as CASSLFFPGQIPYEQYF.